These 27 T cell receptor beta chains were sequenced from one sample in a study of blood T cells in healthy people across ages. Using a J-beta primer mix together with a sample-barcoded 5' primer, a second PCR was run for roughly 7 to 11 cycles. TCRdb redid the calling of the 5' RACE reads with MiXCR, one entry per CDR3 protein. The sample includes roughly 1,500,000 distinct CDR3 sequences, around 36% of them seen just once. The sequenced sample was blood. Receptors originate from a woman aged 30 to 39 in good health.

The J gene is TRBJ2-7, the V gene TRBV12-3 or TRBV12-4, with D perhaps matching TRBD2 (5 bases). V was clipped by 4 bases and J by 0 bases, with 13 bases between them. This CDR3 has 15 residues. The CDR3 here is CASSSPGGSSYEQYF. The DNA of the CDR3 is TGTGCCAGCAGTTCCCCCGGAGGAAGCTCCTACGAGCAGTACTTC.

The chain joins TRBV20-1 to TRBJ2-1, with 11 bases lining up with TRBD2. Germline-derived CDR1 and CDR2 are DFQATT and SNEGSKA (reference sequence). V lost 3 bases, J lost 13 bases, and 8 bases stayed unmatched. The CDR3 extends over 13 amino acids. The CDR3 sequence is CSARTSGNNGQFF. DNA for the CDR3: TGCAGTGCTAGGACTAGCGGGAACAATGGACAGTTCTTC.

V usage is TRBV28 and J usage is TRBJ1-1; D is uncertain. The germline CDR1 and CDR2 sequences are MDHEN and SYDVKM. This CDR3 has 15 residues. V dropped 4 bases and J dropped 8 bases, with 20 bases sitting between them. The CDR3 is CASSSQMTLVGEAFF. As DNA, the CDR3 is TGTGCCAGCAGTTCCCAAATGACTCTGGTAGGAGAAGCTTTCTTT.

The gene calls are TRBV3-1 and TRBJ2-5; D unresolved. The germline V and J ends were trimmed by 1 base and 4 bases, with 13 bases remaining between them. CDR1 is LGHDT, CDR2 YNNKEL, per germline (reference sequence). This CDR3 contains 15 residues. The CDR3 is CASSQGGNFGETQYF. CDR3 nucleotide sequence: TGTGCCAGCAGCCAAGGGGGAAATTTTGGAGAGACCCAGTACTTC.

This clonotype showed up many times. The J gene is TRBJ2-5, the V gene TRBV5-1; D gene unclear. The V end was cut by 1 base, the J end by 5 bases, with 9 bases between. CDR3 length equals 13 residues. Germline lookup yields CDR1 SGHRS and CDR2 YFSETQ. In nucleotides, the CDR3 is TGCGCCAGCAGCTTGCAGCGTTCCGAGACCCAGTACTTC. Residues: CASSLQRSETQYF.

This clonotype was seen many times. The CDR3 sequence: CASSDTPDSGANVLTF. The CDR3 DNA reads TGTGCCAGCAGTGACACACCAGATTCTGGGGCCAACGTCCTGACTTTC. This chain connects TRBV6-4 to TRBJ2-6, with D unclear. V shed 2 bases and J shed 1 base, with 9 bases lying between them. Germline CDR1 MRHNA, CDR2 SNTAGT. The CDR3 is made up of 16 amino acids.

The table lists this clonotype with many counts. The J gene is TRBJ2-7, the V gene TRBV4-2; 12 bases are a match to TRBD2. The V gene's germline CDR1 is LGHNA and CDR2 YNFKEQ. J was trimmed by 3 bases and V by 4 bases; bases with no gene match: 13. The CDR3 runs 18 residues. This chain's CDR3 is CASSPVSYRTSGNYEQYF. The CDR3 nucleotides read TGTGCCAGCAGCCCTGTTTCCTATAGGACTAGCGGGAACTACGAGCAGTACTTC.

In this sample, this clonotype turned up a few times. This chain connects TRBV14 to TRBJ2-3; 7 bases align to TRBD2. The CDR3 spans 15 residues. The V gene end was trimmed by 2 bases and the J gene end by 5 bases; junction bases not matched to a gene: 7. The germline gives CDR1 SGHDN, CDR2 FVKESK. The CDR3 loop is CASSQRSWGGDTQYF. CDR3 DNA sequence: TGTGCCAGCAGCCAAAGGAGCTGGGGGGGAGATACGCAGTATTTT.

This clonotype was counted at least ten times. CDR3 amino acids: CASSRGGLQETQYF. Here the CDR3 DNA reads TGCGCCAGCAGCCGAGGGGGGCTACAAGAGACCCAGTACTTC. The chain employs TRBV4-1 and TRBJ2-5; D might be TRBD1 or TRBD2, each matching 6 bases. This CDR3 contains 14 residues. Trimming took 4 bases from V and 2 from J, leaving 11 bases between them. Germline CDR1 reads MGHRA; CDR2 reads YSYEKL.

V and J are TRBV5-1 and TRBJ2-1; 8 bases align to TRBD1. J gave up 7 bases and V 0 bases, and 9 bases lay outside the gene matches. This CDR3 is built from 16 residues. CDR1 is SGHRS, CDR2 YFSETQ, per germline. CDR3 nucleotide sequence: TGCGCCAGCAGCTTGGACGGACAGGGTCTTGGGAATGAGCAGTTCTTC. Amino acids: CASSLDGQGLGNEQFF.

This clonotype has a handful of counts. J is TRBJ2-7 and V is TRBV29-1; 10 nucleotides line up with TRBD2. The J segment lost 5 bases and the V segment lost 3 bases, leaving 10 bases of the junction unmatched. Looked up from germline, CDR1 is SQVTM and CDR2 is ANQGSEA. This CDR3 spans 15 amino acids. In DNA form, the CDR3 reads TGCAGCGTTGAGAGGGCTAGCGGGAGAATTCACGAGCAGTACTTC. Translation gives CSVERASGRIHEQYF.

The J gene is TRBJ2-1, the V gene TRBV14; the D is unclear. This CDR3 region has 15 residues. V dropped 0 bases and J dropped 4 bases, with 10 bases sitting between them. Per the germline V gene, CDR1 is SGHDN and CDR2 is FVKESK. CDR3 in DNA: TGTGCCAGCAGCCAAGACACGAGCCCATACAATGAGCAGTTCTTC. Amino acids: CASSQDTSPYNEQFF.

The CDR3 here is CSVSPQGGYTF. The CDR3 DNA is TGCAGCGTGTCGCCTCAGGGGGGCTACACCTTC. This sequence joins TRBV29-1 and TRBJ1-2, with a possible D match to TRBD1 (6 bases). Germline V gives CDR1 SQVTM, CDR2 ANQGSEA. This CDR3 region has 11 residues. The ends were cut back, 6 bases at V and 8 bases at J, with 13 bases in the middle.

This clonotype came up a few times. V gene TRBV7-9 combines with J gene TRBJ1-1; no firm D call. V lost 1 base, J lost 6 bases, and 6 bases lay in between. The CDR3 spans 12 residues. Germline-derived CDR1 and CDR2 are SEHNR and FQNEAQ (reference sequence). CDR3 loop: CASSLDGPEAFF. Here the CDR3 DNA reads TGTGCCAGCAGCTTAGATGGCCCTGAAGCTTTCTTT.

Regarding this clonotype: This may be a read error: a much more frequent sequence differs by one nucleotide. The chain couples TRBV7-2 to TRBJ2-5; possibly TRBD1 for D (5 bases). This CDR3 spans 13 amino acids. Germline V CDR1 and CDR2: SGHTA, FQGNSA. V was cut by 11 bases and J by 3 bases, with 16 bases left in between. The CDR3: CAGTQRGKETQYF. The CDR3 DNA sequence: TGTGCCGGCACCCAAAGGGGCAAAGAGACCCAGTACTTC.

This clonotype has a handful of counts. The V and J genes are TRBV12-3 or TRBV12-4 and TRBJ2-3; D not certain. The CDR3 runs 14 residues. Trimming removed 8 bases from V and 10 bases from J, with 22 bases in between. This CDR3 is CASSNPLLFRAQYF. CDR3 bases: TGTGCCAGCTCAAACCCCCTCTTGTTCCGGGCGCAGTATTTT.

CDR3 in amino acids: CASGPFVAGGMGQFF. CDR3 in DNA: TGTGCCAGCGGACCGTTCGTAGCGGGAGGGATGGGGCAGTTCTTC. The chain combines TRBV12-3 or TRBV12-4 with TRBJ2-1; 11 nucleotides align to TRBD2. CDR3 length: 15 amino acids. The V segment lost 8 bases and the J segment 12 bases; nucleotides outside the gene matches: 15.

This clonotype came up many times. This chain links TRBV12-3 or TRBV12-4 with TRBJ2-1, with a weak D call TRBD1 (6 bases). V dropped 4 bases and J dropped 4 bases, with 17 bases sitting between them. This CDR3 has 16 residues. The CDR3: CASSSSPTGLYNEQFF. CDR3 coding DNA: TGTGCCAGCAGTTCCTCCCCGACAGGCCTATACAATGAGCAGTTCTTC.

This clonotype was detected a few times. The chain is built from TRBV28 and TRBJ2-7, with D uncertain. CDR1 is MDHEN, CDR2 SYDVKM, per germline. V lost 7 bases, J lost 2 bases, and 18 bases lay in between. The CDR3 has 15 residues. The CDR3 is CASTSWAGPAYEQYF. The CDR3 nucleotides read TGTGCCAGCACCTCCTGGGCTGGACCTGCCTACGAGCAGTACTTC. The variable domain in full, with the rest retrieved from reference TRBV28 and TRBJ2-7, is DVKVTQSSRYLVKRTGEKVFLECVQDMDHENMFWYRQDPGLGLRLIYFSYDVKMKEKGDIPEGYSVSREKKERFSLILESASTNQTSMYLCASTSWAGPAYEQYFGPGTRLTVT.

The chain has TRBV30 and TRBJ2-4; tentatively, D is TRBD1 (6 bases). The DNA end favors TRBJ2-7, so the J call may be wrong. Germline CDR1 reads GTSNPN; CDR2 reads SVGIG (reference sequence). The CDR3 has 12 amino acids. The CDR3: CACDRRIYEQYF. The CDR3 region has the DNA TGTGCCTGTGACAGGAGGATTTACGAGCAGTACTTC.

The chain joins TRBV6-2 or TRBV6-3 to TRBJ2-5; 8 positions agree with TRBD2. The CDR3 runs 14 residues. The V and J ends lost 6 bases and 4 bases, in that order; junction bases with no gene match: 7. From germline, CDR1 is MNHEY and CDR2 SVGEGT. CDR3 nucleotides: TGTGCCAGCAGCCGCGGGGGGTCTGGAGAGACCCAGTACTTC. Its translation is CASSRGGSGETQYF.

The V and J genes are TRBV4-1 and TRBJ2-2; weak D call: TRBD2 (5 bases). Trimming shortened V by 1 base and J by 6 bases, and 12 bases separated the two germline ends. The germline V gene has CDR1 MGHRA and CDR2 YSYEKL. The CDR3 totals 15 residues. The CDR3 bases are TGCGCCAGCAGCCAAGTGGAAGGGAGAGCCGGGGAGCTGTTTTTT. This codes for CASSQVEGRAGELFF.

This clonotype was seen only a few times. The chain joins TRBV7-7 to TRBJ1-4, with D unclear. This CDR3 spans 14 amino acids. V was clipped by 5 bases and J by 5 bases, with 12 bases between them. Germline V gene data show CDR1 as SSHAT and CDR2 as FNYEAQ (reference sequence). CDR3 sequence: CASSPGPRNEKLFF. CDR3 nucleotide sequence: TGTGCCAGCAGCCCCGGGCCGCGAAATGAAAAACTGTTTTTT.

Regarding this clonotype: The conserved phenylalanine or tryptophan is not found at the CDR3 terminus, so this likely reflects a read error. The chain employs TRBV9 and TRBJ2-7; 8 nucleotides line up with TRBD1. Germline V lookup: CDR1 SGDLS, CDR2 YYNGEE. V was clipped by 0 bases and J by 0 bases; unmatched bases: 2. The CDR3 spans 15 residues. CDR3 sequence: CASSVGTGTSYEQYS. CDR3 sequence (DNA): TGTGCCAGCAGCGTAGGGACAGGGACCTCCTACGAGCAGTACTCC.

This clonotype occurred once. This chain links TRBV10-3 with TRBJ2-1, with D unresolved. Trimming took off 2 bases at V and 4 bases at J, with 15 bases between the two ends. Per the germline V gene, CDR1 is ENHRY and CDR2 is SYGVKD. The CDR3 loop spans 16 amino acids. CDR3 residues: CAISEREEGGYNEQFF. DNA for the CDR3: TGTGCCATCAGTGAGCGAGAGGAAGGTGGTTACAATGAGCAGTTCTTC.

This clonotype showed up just a few times. The rearrangement joins TRBV20-1 to TRBJ2-7, with TRBD2 matching 8 bases. The germline V gene has CDR1 DFQATT and CDR2 SNEGSKA (reference sequence). V lost 5 bases, J lost 2 bases, and 5 bases stayed unmatched. This CDR3 has 13 residues. CDR3 loop: CSAVPGLAYEQYF. The CDR3 bases are TGCAGTGCTGTCCCGGGACTAGCCTACGAGCAGTACTTC.

The rearrangement links TRBV7-3 to TRBJ2-3; unclear D gene. The CDR3 runs 15 residues. Germline V gene lookup returns CDR1 SGHTA and CDR2 FQGTGA. V gave up 7 bases and J gave up 0 bases, with 14 bases separating them. The CDR3 reads CASTPGGTSTDTQYF. In DNA form, the CDR3 reads TGTGCCAGCACCCCAGGCGGCACTAGCACAGATACGCAGTATTTT.